The present T cell receptor beta chain was sequenced within a study of cytomegalovirus exposure and HLA in healthy donors. Data came from immunoSEQ multiplex PCR; TCRdb stores just in-frame clones and leaves some out. The table lists about 56,000 clones, 90% to 95% of them singletons. Germline-derived CDR1 and CDR2 are KGHSH and LQKENI. Trimming left V 3 bases short and J 1 base short, with 12 bases between. The CDR3 runs 16 residues. These donors were members of the 120-subject validation cohort, a group separate from the approximately 640-subject first cohort. The chain carries TRBV18 and TRBJ2-2, with D perhaps matching TRBD2 (5 bases). Sequenced sample: PBMCs. This clonotype was sampled from a woman younger than 35 in good health and CMV-seropositive. The CDR3 DNA reads TGTGCCAGCTCACCCTACCGGGGTATGAACACCGGGGAGCTGTTTTTT. Translating it yields CASSPYRGMNTGELFF.